The 23 T cell receptor beta chains in this list originate from one sample, sequenced in a study of shared clonotypes between healthy human individuals. Data came from immunoSEQ multiplex PCR; TCRdb stores just in-frame clones and leaves some out. The table includes some 480,000 clones, around 79% detected once. The specimen sequenced was PBMCs. These receptors were collected from a woman aged 40 to 55 in good health. Some clones in this sample may be carry-over from other donors' samples.

The chain employs TRBV18 and TRBJ2-1, with 11 bases identical to TRBD2. Trimming cost V 2 bases and J 4 bases; bases outside gene matches: 4. Germline assignment: CDR1 KGHSH and CDR2 LQKENI. The CDR3 is 16 residues long. CDR3 bases: TGTGCCAGCTCACCATTAGCGGGAGGGCGATACAATGAGCAGTTCTTC. This gives the protein CASSPLAGGRYNEQFF. The entire variable domain, with the rest obtained from reference TRBV18 and TRBJ2-1, is as follows: NAGVMQNPRHLVRRRGQEARLRCSPMKGHSHVYWYRQLPEEGLKFMVYLQKENIIDESGMPKERFSAEFPKEGPSILRIQQVVRGDSAAYFCASSPLAGGRYNEQFFGPGTRLTVL.

This clone was detected a few times. This chain connects TRBV7-9 to TRBJ2-1; no firm D call. V was pared by 5 bases and J by 10 bases, with 15 bases between. Germline CDR1 reads SEHNR; CDR2 reads FQNEAQ (reference sequence). This CDR3 spans 13 amino acids. The CDR3: CASSLLETGEQFF. CDR3 sequence (DNA): TGTGCCAGCAGCCTTCTAGAAACTGGAGAGCAGTTCTTC.

The chain joins TRBV7-3 to TRBJ2-7; D perhaps matches TRBD2 (5 bases). The ends were cut back, 1 base at V and 5 bases at J, with 9 bases in the middle. CDR1 and CDR2 (germline): SGHTA, FQGTGA. The CDR3 has 13 residues. CDR3 nucleotide sequence: TGTGCCAGCAGCTTAATATACGGGGACGAGCAGTACTTC. Amino acids: CASSLIYGDEQYF.

There are many counts of this clone. This chain connects TRBV7-3 to TRBJ2-1; TRBD2 is a possible D gene (5 bases). The V end was cut by 1 base, the J end by 0 bases, with 13 bases between. Germline V gives CDR1 SGHTA, CDR2 FQGTGA. CDR3 length: 17 amino acids. The CDR3 reads CASSLKYDGNSYNEQFF. CDR3 sequence (DNA): TGTGCCAGCAGCTTAAAGTACGACGGGAACTCCTACAATGAGCAGTTCTTC. Looking up the rest from reference TRBV7-3 and TRBJ2-1 gives the full variable domain: GAGVSQTPSNKVTEKGKYVELRCDPISGHTALYWYRQSLGQGPEFLIYFQGTGAADDSGLPNDRFFAVRPEGSVSTLKIQRTERGDSAVYLCASSLKYDGNSYNEQFFGPGTRLTVL.

The CDR3 DNA reads as TGTGCCAGCAGTTCCGGACAGGGGACCTACGAGCAGTACTTC. It codes for CASSSGQGTYEQYF. This chain uses TRBV6-6 with TRBJ2-7; 9 bases map to TRBD1. CDR1 is MNHNY and CDR2 is SVGAGI in the germline V gene (reference sequence). The length of the CDR3 is 14 residues. Trimming at V came to 4 bases and at J to 2 bases, leaving 3 bases not matched to a gene.

The gene calls are TRBV4-2 and TRBJ1-6, with D possibly matching TRBD1 (5 bases). Germline V gives CDR1 LGHNA, CDR2 YNFKEQ. The CDR3 is 15 residues long. The ends were cut back, 6 bases at V and 10 bases at J, with 19 bases in the middle. CDR3 sequence: CASSVRGSRGSPLHF. CDR3 nucleotide sequence: TGTGCCAGCAGTGTTCGGGGGTCCCGGGGGTCACCCCTCCACTTT.

The sample holds a few counts of this clone. The rearrangement links TRBV6-6 to TRBJ2-7, with a weak D call TRBD2 (6 bases). The CDR3 has 16 amino acids. V was clipped by 6 bases and J by 0 bases, with 18 bases between them. Germline values: CDR1 MNHNY, CDR2 SVGAGI (reference sequence). CDR3 amino acids: CASSAGLARYSYEQYF. The CDR3 region has the DNA TGTGCCAGCAGCGCCGGTCTAGCGCGATACTCCTACGAGCAGTACTTC.

CDR3 protein: CASSEWPEKLFF. CDR3 DNA sequence: TGTGCCAGCAGTGAATGGCCGGAAAAACTGTTTTTT. V usage is TRBV2 and J usage is TRBJ1-4; no definite D call. Trimming shortened V by 2 bases and J by 8 bases, and 6 bases separated the two germline ends. Germline CDR1 reads SNHLY; CDR2 reads FYNNEI. This CDR3 contains 12 residues.

V and J are TRBV19 and TRBJ1-1; 7 nucleotides agree with TRBD1. The CDR3 is 12 residues long. The V segment lost 5 bases and the J segment 11 bases; nucleotides outside the gene matches: 8. The V gene's germline CDR1 is LNHDA and CDR2 SQIVND (reference sequence). CDR3 loop: CASSQPQGSAFF. The CDR3 bases are TGTGCCAGTAGTCAACCACAGGGGTCGGCTTTCTTT.

The chain has TRBV7-3 and TRBJ2-5; D possibly uses TRBD1 or TRBD2 (5 bases each). Germline-derived CDR1 and CDR2 are SGHTA and FQGTGA. The CDR3 is 15 amino acids. Trimming left V 2 bases short and J 1 base short, with 11 bases between. The CDR3 here is CASSLRGEIQETQYF. In nucleotides, the CDR3 is TGTGCCAGCAGCTTACGAGGGGAAATCCAAGAGACCCAGTACTTC.

The genes are TRBV28 and TRBJ1-2; D is possibly TRBD1 (5 bases). The V end was cut by 4 bases, the J end by 10 bases, with 10 bases between. Per germline, CDR1 MDHEN and CDR2 SYDVKM. This CDR3 comprises 11 residues. CDR3 amino acids: CASSSLGVYTF. CDR3 coding DNA: TGTGCCAGCAGTTCCTTGGGGGTCTACACCTTC.

This clone has more than one count but fewer than ten. V is TRBV29-1 and J is TRBJ1-1; D may be TRBD1 (5 bases). Trimming cost V 5 bases and J 7 bases, with 11 bases left between them. The CDR3 is made up of 11 amino acids. Germline V gene data show CDR1 as SQVTM and CDR2 as ANQGSEA. Written as DNA, the CDR3 is TGCAGCGTTTCAGGGACCATTGAAGCTTTCTTT. Its protein product is CSVSGTIEAFF.

The chain has TRBV12-1 and TRBJ2-7; TRBD2, the D gene given by the table, was not confirmed from the DNA. TRBV12-1 is given as a pseudogene. The CDR3 consists of 17 residues. CDR3 protein: CASSPLDSAALFYEQYF. The DNA of the CDR3 is TGTGCCAGCAGCCCCTTGGACTCGGCGGCTCTTTTCTACGAGCAGTACTTC.

The chain joins TRBV30 to TRBJ2-3; D not resolved. The CDR3 spans 13 residues. Germline loops: CDR1 GTSNPN, CDR2 SVGIG (reference sequence). V lost 5 bases, J lost 0 bases, and 9 bases lay in between. The CDR3 sequence is CAWDPASTDTQYF. CDR3 in DNA: TGTGCCTGGGATCCGGCGAGCACAGATACGCAGTATTTT.

The rearrangement uses TRBV19 and TRBJ1-1; TRBD1 matches at 11 bases. V was pared by 6 bases and J by 4 bases, with 10 bases of the junction left unmatched. Per the germline V gene, CDR1 is LNHDA and CDR2 is SQIVND (reference sequence). The CDR3 loop spans 16 amino acids. The DNA of the CDR3 is TGTGCCAGTAGAGCCGGGACAGGGGGGATAGGCACTGAAGCTTTCTTT. It is translated as CASRAGTGGIGTEAFF.

The chain couples TRBV6-1 to TRBJ2-7; 9 positions agree with TRBD2. The V gene's germline CDR1 is MNHNS and CDR2 SASEGT. The V gene end was trimmed by 0 bases and the J gene end by 2 bases; junction bases not matched to a gene: 14. The CDR3 spans 19 residues. CDR3 loop: CASSEARDLAGSGPYEQYF. The CDR3, as DNA: TGTGCCAGCAGTGAAGCGCGGGATCTAGCGGGGTCGGGGCCCTACGAGCAGTACTTC.

This chain links TRBV4-1 with TRBJ2-3, with TRBD1 matching over 9 bases. The junction had 11 bases not matched to a gene; V was cut back by 4 bases and J by 0 bases. CDR1 is MGHRA, CDR2 YSYEKL, per germline. The CDR3 is made up of 18 amino acids. The CDR3 DNA is TGCGCCAGCAGCCGCGGACAGGGGCATGCCTCTAGCACAGATACGCAGTATTTT. It is translated as CASSRGQGHASSTDTQYF.

This chain links TRBV27 with TRBJ2-5; D may be TRBD1 or TRBD2 (6 bases each). Germline CDR1 MNHEY, CDR2 SMNVEV (reference sequence). This CDR3 has 16 residues. The V and J ends lost 8 bases and 3 bases respectively, with 22 bases between them. The CDR3 nucleotides read TGTGCCAGCGCGCCCCACCTAGGGGGGCCCAAAGAGACCCAGTACTTC. It yields the protein CASAPHLGGPKETQYF.

This sequence joins TRBV7-2 and TRBJ2-2; the match to TRBD2 covers 11 bases. Per germline, CDR1 SGHTA and CDR2 FQGNSA. The ends lost 5 bases at V and 3 bases at J; junction bases unmatched: 2. The CDR3 totals 15 residues. This CDR3 is CASSRTSGYTGELFF. The CDR3 DNA reads TGTGCCAGCAGCCGGACTAGCGGGTACACCGGGGAGCTGTTTTTT.

The gene calls are TRBV5-1 and TRBJ2-3, with D possibly called TRBD1 or TRBD2 (5 bases each). The CDR3 sequence is 15 residues long. The germline V gene encodes CDR1 SGHRS and CDR2 YFSETQ. Trimming left V 4 bases short and J 5 bases short, with 17 bases between. The CDR3 DNA reads as TGCGCCAGCAGCGTGGGGACGTCCGCTGGAGATACGCAGTATTTT. Translation: CASSVGTSAGDTQYF. Full variable domain (remainder filled in from reference TRBV5-1 and TRBJ2-3): KAGVTQTPRYLIKTRGQQVTLSCSPISGHRSVSWYQQTPGQGLQFLFEYFSETQRNKGNFPGRFSGRQFSNSRSEMNVSTLELGDSALYLCASSVGTSAGDTQYFGPGTRLTVL.

The chain uses TRBV28 and TRBJ2-1, with no clear D. Germline V CDR1 and CDR2: MDHEN, SYDVKM. Trimming left V 5 bases short and J 5 bases short, with 7 bases between. The CDR3 contains 12 residues. The CDR3 is CASSPQDNEQFF. Here the CDR3 DNA reads TGTGCCAGCAGTCCTCAAGACAATGAGCAGTTCTTC.

The genes are TRBV9 and TRBJ2-1, with 10 bases aligning to TRBD1. The CDR3 sequence is 15 residues long. Unmatched junction bases numbered 10, after V lost 4 bases and J lost 9 bases. In germline, CDR1 is SGDLS, CDR2 YYNGEE. CDR3 sequence (DNA): TGTGCCAGCAGCTCCCGGGACAGGGGAGGAAGTGAGCAGTTCTTC. It translates to CASSSRDRGGSEQFF. Full variable domain (missing parts from reference TRBV9 and TRBJ2-1): DSGVTQTPKHLITATGQRVTLRCSPRSGDLSVYWYQQSLDQGLQFLIQYYNGEERAKGNILERFSAQQFPDLHSELNLSSLELGDSALYFCASSSRDRGGSEQFFGPGTRLTVL.

Concerning this clone: In the same sample, other DNA sequences code for this CDR3. The chain is built from TRBV29-1 and TRBJ2-5, with D possibly being TRBD2 (5 bases). Germline-derived CDR1 and CDR2 are SQVTM and ANQGSEA. V gave up 4 bases and J gave up 5 bases, with 11 bases separating them. The CDR3 contains 12 residues. For the CDR3, the DNA is TGCAGCGTTGGTCGAGGGCGGGAGACCCAGTACTTC. Its translation is CSVGRGRETQYF.